This record looks at one TCR beta chain sequence and its context. Its target is unknown. V was pared by 1 base and J by 3 bases, with 9 bases between. The V gene's germline CDR1 is SNHLY and CDR2 FYNNEI. There are 14 residues in the CDR3. The data belong to a study of naive and memory T cell subsets. The study's findings and limits: In CD4 and CD8 cells, diversity dropped from naive through EMRA.

The beta constant-region primer was an equimolar mix of two oligonucleotides covering TRBC1 and TRBC2. A single record per CDR3 protein comes from TCRdb applying MiXCR to the UMI-ligation and nested PCR reads. The sample has 75,000 to 85,000 distinct CDR3 sequences, under 15% seen once. The receptor was derived from a human donor in good health. The rearrangement joins TRBV2 to TRBJ1-2; perhaps TRBD1 as D (5 bases). The specimen was central memory CD4+ T cells from blood. Here the CDR3 reads CASSEGMGHYGYTF. The CDR3 nucleotides are TGTGCCAGCAGTGAAGGTATGGGGCACTATGGCTACACCTTC.